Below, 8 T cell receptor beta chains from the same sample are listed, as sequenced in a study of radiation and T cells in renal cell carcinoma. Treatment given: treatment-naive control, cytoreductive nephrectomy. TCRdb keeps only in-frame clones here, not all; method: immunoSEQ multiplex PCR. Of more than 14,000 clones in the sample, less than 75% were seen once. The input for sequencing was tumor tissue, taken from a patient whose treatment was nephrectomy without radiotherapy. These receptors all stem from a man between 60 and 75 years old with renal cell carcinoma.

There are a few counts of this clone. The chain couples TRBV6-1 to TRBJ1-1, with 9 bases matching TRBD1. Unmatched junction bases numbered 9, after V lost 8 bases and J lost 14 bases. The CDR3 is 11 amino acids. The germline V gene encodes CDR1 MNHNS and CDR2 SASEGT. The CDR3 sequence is CASGQGSWKFF. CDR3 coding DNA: TGTGCCAGCGGACAGGGGAGTTGGAAGTTCTTT.

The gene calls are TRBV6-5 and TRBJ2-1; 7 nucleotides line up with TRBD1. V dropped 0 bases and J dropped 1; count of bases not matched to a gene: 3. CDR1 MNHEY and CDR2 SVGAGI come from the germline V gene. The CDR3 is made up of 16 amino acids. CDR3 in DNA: TGTGCCAGCAGTTACTCGGCAGGGGGTTCCTACAATGAGCAGTTCTTC. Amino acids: CASSYSAGGSYNEQFF.

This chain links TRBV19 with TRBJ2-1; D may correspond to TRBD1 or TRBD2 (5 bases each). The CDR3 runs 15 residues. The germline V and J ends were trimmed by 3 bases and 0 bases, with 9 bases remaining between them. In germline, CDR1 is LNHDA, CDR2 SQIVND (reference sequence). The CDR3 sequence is CASSMGVPSYNEQFF. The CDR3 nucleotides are TGTGCCAGTAGTATGGGGGTGCCCTCCTACAATGAGCAGTTCTTC.

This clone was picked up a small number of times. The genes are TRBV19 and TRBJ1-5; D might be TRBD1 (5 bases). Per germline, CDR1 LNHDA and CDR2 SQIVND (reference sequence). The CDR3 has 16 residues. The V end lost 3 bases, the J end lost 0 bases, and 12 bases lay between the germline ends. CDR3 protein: CASSMLHRYSNQPQHF. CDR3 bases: TGTGCCAGTAGTATGCTACACAGGTATAGCAATCAGCCCCAGCATTTT. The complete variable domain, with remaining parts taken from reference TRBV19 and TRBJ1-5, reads DGGITQSPKYLFRKEGQNVTLSCEQNLNHDAMYWYRQDPGQGLRLIYYSQIVNDFQKGDIAEGYSVSREKKESFPLTVTSAQKNPTAFYLCASSMLHRYSNQPQHFGDGTRLSIL.

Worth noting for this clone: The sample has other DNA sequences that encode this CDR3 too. The CDR3 here is CASNRGTDTQYF. The DNA for the CDR3 is TGTGCCAGCAACCGGGGCACAGATACGCAGTATTTT. This chain uses TRBV25-1 with TRBJ2-3; D unresolved. The V end lost 7 bases, the J end lost 1 base, and 6 bases lay between the germline ends. This CDR3 spans 12 amino acids. Germline V gene lookup returns CDR1 MGHDK and CDR2 SYGVNS.

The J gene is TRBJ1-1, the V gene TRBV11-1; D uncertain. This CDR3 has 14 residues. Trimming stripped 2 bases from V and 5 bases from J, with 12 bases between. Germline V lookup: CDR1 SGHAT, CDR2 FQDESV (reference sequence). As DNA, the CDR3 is TGTGCCAGCAGCTTATTTTCCTTGGGGACTGAAGCTTTCTTT. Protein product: CASSLFSLGTEAFF. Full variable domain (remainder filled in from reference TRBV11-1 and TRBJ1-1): EAEVAQSPRYKITEKSQAVAFWCDPISGHATLYWYRQILGQGPELLVQFQDESVVDDSQLPKDRFSAERLKGVDSTLKIQPAELGDSAMYLCASSLFSLGTEAFFGQGTRLTVV.

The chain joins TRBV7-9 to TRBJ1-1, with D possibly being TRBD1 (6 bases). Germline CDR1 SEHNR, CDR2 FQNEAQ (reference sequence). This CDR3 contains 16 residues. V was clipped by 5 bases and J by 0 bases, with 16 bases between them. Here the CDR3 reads CASSPPRRGLNTEAFF. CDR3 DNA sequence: TGTGCCAGCAGCCCCCCCAGGAGGGGGTTGAACACTGAAGCTTTCTTT.

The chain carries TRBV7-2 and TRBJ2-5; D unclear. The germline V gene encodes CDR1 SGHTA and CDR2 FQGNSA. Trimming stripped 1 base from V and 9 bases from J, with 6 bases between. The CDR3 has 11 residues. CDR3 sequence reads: CASSLGTAQYF. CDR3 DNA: TGTGCCAGCAGCTTAGGAACGGCCCAGTACTTC.